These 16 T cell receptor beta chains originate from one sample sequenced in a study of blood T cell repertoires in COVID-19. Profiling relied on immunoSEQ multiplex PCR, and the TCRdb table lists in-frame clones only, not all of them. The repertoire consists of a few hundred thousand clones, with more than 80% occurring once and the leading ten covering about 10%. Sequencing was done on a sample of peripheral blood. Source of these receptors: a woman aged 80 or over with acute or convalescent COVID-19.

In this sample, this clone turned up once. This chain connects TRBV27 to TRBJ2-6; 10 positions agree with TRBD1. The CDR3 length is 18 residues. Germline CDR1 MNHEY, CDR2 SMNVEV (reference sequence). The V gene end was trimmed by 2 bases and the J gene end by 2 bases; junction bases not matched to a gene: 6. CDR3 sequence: CASSLIGQGVTGANVLTF. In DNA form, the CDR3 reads TGTGCCAGCAGTTTAATCGGACAGGGGGTCACTGGGGCCAACGTCCTGACTTTC. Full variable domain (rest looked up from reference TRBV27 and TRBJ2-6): EAQVTQNPRYLITVTGKKLTVTCSQNMNHEYMSWYRQDPGLGLRQIYYSMNVEVTDKGDVPEGYKVSRKEKRNFPLILESPSPNQTSLYFCASSLIGQGVTGANVLTFGAGSRLTVL.

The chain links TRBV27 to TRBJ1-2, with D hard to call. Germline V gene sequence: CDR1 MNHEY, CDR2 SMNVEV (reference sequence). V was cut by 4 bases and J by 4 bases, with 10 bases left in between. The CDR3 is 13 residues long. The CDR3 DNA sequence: TGTGCCAGCAGTTCACAGCCCTCCTATGGCTACACCTTC. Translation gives CASSSQPSYGYTF.

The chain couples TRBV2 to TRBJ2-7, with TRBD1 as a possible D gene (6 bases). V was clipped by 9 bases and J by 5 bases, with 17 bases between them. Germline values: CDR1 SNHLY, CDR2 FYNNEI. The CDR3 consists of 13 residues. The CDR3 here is CASWTDTRNEQYF. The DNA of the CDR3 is TGTGCCAGTTGGACAGACACTCGGAACGAGCAGTACTTC.

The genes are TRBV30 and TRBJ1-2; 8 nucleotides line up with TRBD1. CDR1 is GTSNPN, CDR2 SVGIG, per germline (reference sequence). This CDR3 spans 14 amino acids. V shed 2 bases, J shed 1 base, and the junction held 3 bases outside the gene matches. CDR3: CAWSYGQGNYGYTF. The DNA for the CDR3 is TGTGCCTGGAGTTACGGACAGGGTAACTATGGCTACACCTTC.

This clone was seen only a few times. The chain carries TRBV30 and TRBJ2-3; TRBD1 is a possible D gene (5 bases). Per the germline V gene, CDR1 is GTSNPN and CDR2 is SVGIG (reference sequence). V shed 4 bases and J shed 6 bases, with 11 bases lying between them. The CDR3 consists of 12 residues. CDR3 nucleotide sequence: TGTGCCTGGAAGTCTAACAGGGATACGCAGTATTTT. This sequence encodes CAWKSNRDTQYF.

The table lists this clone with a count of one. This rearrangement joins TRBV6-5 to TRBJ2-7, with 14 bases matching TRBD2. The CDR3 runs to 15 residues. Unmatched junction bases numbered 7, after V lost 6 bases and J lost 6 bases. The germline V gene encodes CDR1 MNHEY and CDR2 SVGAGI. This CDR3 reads CASSPQGLAGVEQYF. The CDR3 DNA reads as TGTGCCAGCAGCCCACAGGGACTAGCGGGAGTCGAGCAGTACTTC.

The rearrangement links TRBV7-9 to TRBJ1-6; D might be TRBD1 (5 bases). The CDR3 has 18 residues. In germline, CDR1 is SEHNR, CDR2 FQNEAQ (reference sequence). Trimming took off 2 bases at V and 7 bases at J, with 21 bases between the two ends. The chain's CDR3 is CASSLRRGEQPWNSPLHF. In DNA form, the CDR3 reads TGTGCCAGCAGCTTAAGACGGGGGGAACAGCCATGGAATTCACCCCTCCACTTT.

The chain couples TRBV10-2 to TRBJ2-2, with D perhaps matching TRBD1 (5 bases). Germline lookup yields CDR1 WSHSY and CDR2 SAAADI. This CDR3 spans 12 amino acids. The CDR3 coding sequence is TGCGCTACAAGGGGGAACACCGGGGAGCTGTTTTTT. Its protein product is CATRGNTGELFF.

The CDR3 is CASSLGLLGGWSTEAFF. The CDR3, as DNA: TGTGCCAGCAGCTTAGGGTTGTTGGGGGGATGGAGCACTGAAGCTTTCTTT. The chain links TRBV7-2 to TRBJ1-1; D is possibly TRBD1 (5 bases). The CDR3 totals 17 residues. V was trimmed by 1 base and J by 4 bases, leaving 19 bases between them. The V gene's germline CDR1 is SGHTA and CDR2 FQGNSA.

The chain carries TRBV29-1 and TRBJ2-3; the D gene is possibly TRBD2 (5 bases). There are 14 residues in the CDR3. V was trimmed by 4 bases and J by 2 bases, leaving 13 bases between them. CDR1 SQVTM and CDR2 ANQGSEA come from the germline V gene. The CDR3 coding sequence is TGCAGCGTTGGAAGGGCACTAGACACAGATACGCAGTATTTT. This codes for CSVGRALDTDTQYF.

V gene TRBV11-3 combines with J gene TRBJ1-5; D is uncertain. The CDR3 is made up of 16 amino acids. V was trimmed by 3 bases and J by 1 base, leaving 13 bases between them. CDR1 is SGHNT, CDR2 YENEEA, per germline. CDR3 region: CASSLDGRESNQPQHF. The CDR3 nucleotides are TGTGCCAGCAGCTTGGATGGACGGGAAAGCAATCAGCCCCAGCATTTT.

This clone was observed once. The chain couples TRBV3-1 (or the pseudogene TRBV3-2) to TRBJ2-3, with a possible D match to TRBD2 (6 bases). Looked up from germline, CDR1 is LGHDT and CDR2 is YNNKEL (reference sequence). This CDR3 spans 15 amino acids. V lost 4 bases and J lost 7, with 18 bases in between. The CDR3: CASSPDSGRRNTQYF. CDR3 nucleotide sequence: TGTGCCAGCAGCCCTGATAGCGGACGCAGGAATACGCAGTATTTT.

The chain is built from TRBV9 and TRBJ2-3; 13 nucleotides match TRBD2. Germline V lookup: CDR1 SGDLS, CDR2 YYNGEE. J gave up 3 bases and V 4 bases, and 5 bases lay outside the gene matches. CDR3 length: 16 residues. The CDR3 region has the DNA TGTGCCAGCAGCTTTACTAGCGGGGGGGCAACAGATACGCAGTATTTT. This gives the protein CASSFTSGGATDTQYF.

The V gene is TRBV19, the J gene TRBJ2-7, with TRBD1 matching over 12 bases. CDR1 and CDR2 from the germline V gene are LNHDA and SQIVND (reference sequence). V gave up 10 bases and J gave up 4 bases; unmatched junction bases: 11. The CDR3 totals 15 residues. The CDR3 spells CATQSRDRGLYEQYF. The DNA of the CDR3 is TGTGCCACCCAATCCCGGGACAGGGGGCTATACGAGCAGTACTTC.

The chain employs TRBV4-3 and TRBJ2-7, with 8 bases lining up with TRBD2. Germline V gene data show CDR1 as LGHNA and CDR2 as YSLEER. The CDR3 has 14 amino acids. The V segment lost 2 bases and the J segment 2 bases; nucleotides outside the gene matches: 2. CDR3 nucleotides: TGCGCCAGCAGCCAAAGGCGGGGGGCCTACGAGCAGTACTTC. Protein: CASSQRRGAYEQYF.

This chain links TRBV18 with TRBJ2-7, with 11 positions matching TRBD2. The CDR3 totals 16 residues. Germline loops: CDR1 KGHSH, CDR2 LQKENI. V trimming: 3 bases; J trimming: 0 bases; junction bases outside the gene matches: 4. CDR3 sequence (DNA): TGTGCCAGCTCACCGATAGGGACTAGCGGCTCCTACGAGCAGTACTTC. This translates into CASSPIGTSGSYEQYF.